This is a list of T cell receptor beta chains from one sample in a study of CD8 T cells in ankylosing spondylitis. Via MiXCR, TCRdb re-called the 5' RACE reads, giving one row per CDR3 protein. The data contain 250,000 to 400,000 distinct CDR3 sequences, more than 9% of them singletons. The specimen was blood, either unsorted or a sorted T cell fraction (not recorded which). The receptors were sampled from a female donor with ankylosing spondylitis or in good health (not recorded which). Each CDR3 is given with its conserved first and last residue. A D gene is named only where the DNA matches it firmly. Not all rows give a size; the values are once, few, many and, for expanded clones, a class.

>.|TRBV3-1|TRBJ1-4|.
TGTGCCAGCAGCCAAGAACCCGGGAGAGGAGAAAAACTGTTTTTT
CASSQEPGRGEKLFF
>many|TRBV12-3/TRBV12-4|TRBJ1-5|.
TGTGCCAGCAGAGGCGGCGCCCCGAATCAGCCCCAGCATTTT
CASRGGAPNQPQHF
>many|TRBV6-2/TRBV6-3|TRBJ2-6|.
TGTGCCAGCAGTCAGAGGTTTGGCTCTGGGGCCAACGTCCTGACTTTC
CASSQRFGSGANVLTF
>many|TRBV15|TRBJ1-2|.
TGTGCCACCAGCAGAGATGGACACTCTAACTATGGCTACACCTTC
CATSRDGHSNYGYTF
>.|TRBV28|TRBJ2-2|.
TGTGCCAGCAGTTCCCCAGGTGCTGGGTCCGGGGAGCTGTTTTTT
CASSSPGAGSGELFF
>many|TRBV7-9|TRBJ2-7|.
TGTGCTTCACTCCAGGGATACGAGCAGTACTTC
CASLQGYEQYF
>many|TRBV7-6|TRBJ1-3|TRBD1
TGTGCCAGCAGCTTTAACAGGGGGCCTGGAAACACCATATATTTT
CASSFNRGPGNTIYF
>many|TRBV20-1|TRBJ2-7|TRBD1
TGCAGTGCTCGGGGACAGGGTCACTACGAGCAGTACTTC
CSARGQGHYEQYF
>few|TRBV5-8|TRBJ2-3|.
TGTGCCAGCAGCTTAGGTTCTTTACGCACAGATACGCAGTATTTT
CASSLGSLRTDTQYF
>few|TRBV20-1|TRBJ2-3|.
TGCAGTTCAACCTCGGACTCCCCCGCCGGGGATACGCAGTATTTT
CSSTSDSPAGDTQYF
>many|TRBV11-2|TRBJ2-3|TRBD2
TGTGCCAGCAGCCCGGGACTAGCGGGGGGCCCCACAGATACGCAGTATTTT
CASSPGLAGGPTDTQYF
>many|TRBV27|TRBJ2-2|TRBD2
TGTGCCAGCAGCAATAGGCCGGGACTAGTGGCCGGGGAGCTGTTTTTT
CASSNRPGLVAGELFF
>few|TRBV14|TRBJ2-1|.
TGTGCCAGCAGCCAAAACAGAGAGCAGTTCTTC
CASSQNREQFF
>many|TRBV9|TRBJ2-2|.
TGTGCCAGCAACGTGGATTCCGGGGAGCTGTTTTTT
CASNVDSGELFF
>.|TRBV5-5|TRBJ1-5|.
TGTGCCAGCAGCTTGTTCCTAAATCAGCCCCAGCATTTT
CASSLFLNQPQHF
>few|TRBV5-6|TRBJ2-7|.
TGTGCCAGCAGCTTATACGGGAGTCCCTACGAGCAGTACTTC
CASSLYGSPYEQYF
>.|TRBV5-1|TRBJ1-5|.
TGCGCCAGCAGCTTGGGGTTTTCGGGCAATCAGCCCCAGCATTTT
CASSLGFSGNQPQHF
>many|TRBV11-2|TRBJ2-1|TRBD1
TGTGCCAGCAGCTTAGCGGGACAGGGACTCTACAATGAGCAGTTCTTC
CASSLAGQGLYNEQFF
>many|TRBV20-1|TRBJ2-1|TRBD1
TGCAGTGCCCCCGGGACAGCCTACAATGAGCAGTTCTTC
CSAPGTAYNEQFF
>many|TRBV5-1|TRBJ2-1|TRBD2
TGCGCCAGCACTAATCAAGGGACTAGCAGAATAAATGAGCAGTTCTTC
CASTNQGTSRINEQFF
>many|TRBV20-1|TRBJ1-2|.
TGCAGTGCTAGAGTAGGCGACGGCTACACCTTC
CSARVGDGYTF
>many|TRBV6-1|TRBJ2-7|TRBD2
TGTGCCAGCAGAAAGACTAGCGGGAGAGGCTCCTACGAGCAGTACTTC
CASRKTSGRGSYEQYF
>few|TRBV30|TRBJ1-1|.
TGTGCCTGGAGTGGGGGGGACACTGAAGCTTTCTTT
CAWSGGDTEAFF
>.|TRBV20-1|TRBJ2-7|.
TGCAGTGCAAAGTTTATTTCGGCCGAGCAGTACTTC
CSAKFISAEQYF
>many|TRBV28|TRBJ2-2|.
TGTGCCAGCAGTCTAGACTTGGGCGGGGAGCTGTTTTTT
CASSLDLGGELFF
>.|TRBV12-5|TRBJ2-1|.
TGTGCCTCCACCCAACGCCAGGGGGCTAGCGGAAACAATGAGCAGTTCTTC
CASTQRQGASGNNEQFF
>few|TRBV12-5|TRBJ1-5|.
TGTGCTAGTGGGATAGTTGACAGGACCCACAATCAGCCCCAGCATTTT
CASGIVDRTHNQPQHF
>many|TRBV5-1|TRBJ2-7|.
TGTGCCAGCAGCTCCGGGACGGGCGACTACGAGCAGTACTTC
CASSSGTGDYEQYF
>many|TRBV20-1|TRBJ2-5|TRBD2
TGCAGTGCTAGGCGGGGGAAGGAGACCCAGTACTTC
CSARRGKETQYF
>many|TRBV12-3/TRBV12-4|TRBJ1-1|.
TGTGCCAGCAGTTTTGGTAGGGGCCCTACCCGGGGGCAAGCTTTCTTT
CASSFGRGPTRGQAFF
>few|TRBV10-3|TRBJ2-3|TRBD1
TGTGCCATCAGGGGCGGGACAGGAGGAGATACGCAGTATTTT
CAIRGGTGGDTQYF
>.|TRBV7-8|TRBJ2-1|TRBD2
TGTGCCAGCAGCTTAGTGGGACTAGCAGCCTACAATGAGCAGTTCTTC
CASSLVGLAAYNEQFF
>.|TRBV7-9|TRBJ2-5|.
TGTGCCAGCAGCTTAGTCCTCCAAGGGAAAGAGACCCAGTACTTC
CASSLVLQGKETQYF
>.|TRBV20-1|TRBJ1-1|TRBD1
TGCAGTGCTAGCAGTGGGACAGGGGAAATCGGCACTGAAGCTTTCTTT
CSASSGTGEIGTEAFF